This T cell receptor (beta chain) came from a study of OX40 agonist ivuxolimab in advanced cancers. TCRdb's table, derived via immunoSEQ multiplex PCR, lists solely in-frame clones and lacks some. The sample lists approximately 82,000 clones; just over 85% were seen once. V was trimmed by 3 bases and J by 0 bases, leaving 6 bases between them. The CDR3 sequence is 14 residues long. Per the germline V gene, CDR1 is LNHDA and CDR2 is SQIVND (reference sequence). This chain joins TRBV19 and TRBJ1-3; D unresolved. This receptor was taken from an adult with an advanced solid tumor such as melanoma, head and neck, liver or kidney cancer. Source: CD4+ or CD8+ T cells sorted from blood, taken in a trial of the OX40 agonist ivuxolimab. CDR3 amino acids: CASSIHRSGNTIYF. The CDR3 bases are TGTGCCAGTAGTATTCACCGCTCTGGAAACACCATATATTTT.